Sequencing of this TCR beta chain was carried out in a study of blood T cell repertoires in COVID-19. As for the study in general: Sites in the United States, Italy and Spain provided acute and convalescent COVID-19 samples. Sources were T cells, B-cell-depleted T cells, or PBMCs; the material itself was cDNA or gDNA.

The CDR3 runs 14 residues. CDR1 and CDR2 (germline): MDHEN, SYDVKM. Trimming shortened V by 11 bases and J by 8 bases, and 24 bases separated the two germline ends. The table came from immunoSEQ multiplex PCR; TCRdb's copy has only in-frame clones and leaves some out. Here the sample spans roughly 150,000 clones, 84% being singletons. The sample comprised peripheral blood. This chain joins TRBV28 and TRBJ1-2; a weak D match, TRBD1 (5 bases). The sequence came from a woman between 45 and 60 years old with acute or convalescent COVID-19. The CDR3 spells CAGARDQGSRGYTF. The CDR3 DNA reads as TGTGCCGGAGCCCGTGACCAGGGAAGTCGCGGCTACACCTTC.